The present entry profiles one TCR beta chain with its context. This entry is derived from a study of blood T cell repertoires in COVID-19. The length of the CDR3 is 13 residues. CDR1 and CDR2 from the germline V gene are ENHRY and SYGVKD. Trimming took 3 bases from V and 6 from J, leaving 8 bases between them. Repertoires were generated with immunoSEQ multiplex PCR, while TCRdb's copy carries only in-frame clones and drops some. Here the sample spans around 230,000 clones, approximately 83% being singletons. This sequence was found in a woman in her forties with active or convalescent COVID-19. Sequencing was performed on peripheral blood. The V call is TRBV10-3, the J call TRBJ1-4, with unresolved D. Written as DNA, the CDR3 is TGTGCCATCAGTGAATGGGAGGATGAAAAACTGTTTTTT. This gives the protein CAISEWEDEKLFF.